This TCR beta chain was recorded in a study of T-cell memory formation after mild COVID-19. This clonotype was counted a single time. TCRdb fed the 5' RACE reads into MiXCR, producing one record per CDR3 protein. The table shows tens of thousands of distinct CDR3 sequences, with roughly 21% occurring only once. CDR1 is MNHEY and CDR2 is SMNVEV in the germline V gene (reference sequence). V was shortened by 5 bases and J by 0 bases, with 7 bases between the two germline ends. This CDR3 spans 13 amino acids. This chain joins TRBV27 and TRBJ1-1, with D unresolved. The sample taken for sequencing was PBMCs or a T cell subset sorted from them (not recorded which). The clonotype originates from an adult who had mild COVID-19 (a few samples of this study predate the infection). Cell type and time point are not known. CDR3 sequence (DNA): TGTGCCAGCAGTGAAGATATGAACACTGAAGCTTTCTTT. Amino acid sequence: CASSEDMNTEAFF.